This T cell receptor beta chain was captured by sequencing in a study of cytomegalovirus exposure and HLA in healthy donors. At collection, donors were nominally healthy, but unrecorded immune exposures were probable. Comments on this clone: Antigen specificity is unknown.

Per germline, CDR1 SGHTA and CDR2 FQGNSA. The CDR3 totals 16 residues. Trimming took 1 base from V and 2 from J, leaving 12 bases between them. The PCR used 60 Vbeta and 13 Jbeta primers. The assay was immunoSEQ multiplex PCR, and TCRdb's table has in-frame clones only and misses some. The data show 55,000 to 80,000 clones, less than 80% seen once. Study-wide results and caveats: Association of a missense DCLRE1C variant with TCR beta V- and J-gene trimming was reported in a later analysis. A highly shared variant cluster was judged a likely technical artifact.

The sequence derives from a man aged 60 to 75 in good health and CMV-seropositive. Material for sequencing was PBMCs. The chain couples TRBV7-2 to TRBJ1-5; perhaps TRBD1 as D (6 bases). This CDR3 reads CASSLVGTTGNQPQHF. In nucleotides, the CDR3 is TGTGCCAGCAGCTTAGTCGGGACAACGGGCAATCAGCCCCAGCATTTT.